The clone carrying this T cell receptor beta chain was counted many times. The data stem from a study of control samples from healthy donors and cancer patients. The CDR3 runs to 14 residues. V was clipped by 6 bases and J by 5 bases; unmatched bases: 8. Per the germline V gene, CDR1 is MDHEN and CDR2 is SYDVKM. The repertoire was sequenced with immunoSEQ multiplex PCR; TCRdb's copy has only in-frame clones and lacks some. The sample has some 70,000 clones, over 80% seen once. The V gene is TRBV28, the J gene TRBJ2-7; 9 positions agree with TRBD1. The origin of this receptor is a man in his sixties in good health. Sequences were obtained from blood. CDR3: CASRTTGGLNEQYF. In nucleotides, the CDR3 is TGTGCCAGCAGAACGACAGGGGGATTAAACGAGCAGTACTTC.